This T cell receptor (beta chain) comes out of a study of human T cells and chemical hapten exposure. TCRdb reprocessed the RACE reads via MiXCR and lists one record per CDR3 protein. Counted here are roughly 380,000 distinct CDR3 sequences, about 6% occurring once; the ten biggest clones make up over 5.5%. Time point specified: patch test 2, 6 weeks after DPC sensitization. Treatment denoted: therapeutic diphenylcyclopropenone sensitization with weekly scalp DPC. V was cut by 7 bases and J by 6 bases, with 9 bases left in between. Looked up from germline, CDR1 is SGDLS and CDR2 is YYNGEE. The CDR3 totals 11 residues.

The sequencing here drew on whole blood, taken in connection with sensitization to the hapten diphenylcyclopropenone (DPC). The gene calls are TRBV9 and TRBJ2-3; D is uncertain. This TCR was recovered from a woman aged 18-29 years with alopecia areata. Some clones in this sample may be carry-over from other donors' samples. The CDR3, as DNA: TGTGCCAGCGGACGTGAGGATACGCAGTATTTT. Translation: CASGREDTQYF.